This T cell receptor beta chain was found in a study of shared clonotypes between healthy human individuals. Original data processing: ImmunoSEQ junction-only sequences lacked quality scores, so their filtering differed. Generated by immunoSEQ multiplex PCR, the TCRdb table keeps only in-frame clones and is missing some. V, J and clone size are those of that table, while D and trimming were read from the DNA. The data show millions of clones, approximately 95% seen once. Into CD45RA+ naive and CD45RA-negative memory subsets, the CD4+ cells were split. The sample consisted of naive CD4+ T cells sorted from blood. The sample's subset: CD45RA+ positively selected. The sequence was collected from a man between 18 and 35 years old in good health.

CDR3 loop: CASSLGDRGLSTDTQYF. As DNA, the CDR3 is TGCGCCAGCAGCTTGGGGGACAGGGGCCTCAGCACAGATACGCAGTATTTT. The rearrangement uses TRBV5-1 and TRBJ2-3; 10 nucleotides line up with TRBD1. The CDR3 spans 17 residues. The trim removed 0 bases at V and 0 bases at J, leaving 4 bases unmatched. Per germline, CDR1 SGHRS and CDR2 YFSETQ.